This entry is about one T cell receptor (beta chain). From germline, CDR1 is LNHDA and CDR2 SQIVND (reference sequence). CDR3 size: 14 residues. Between the trimmed V and J ends, which lost 7 bases and 0 bases, there was a span of 12 bases. In the authors' methods: Amplification from reference gene primers served as the basis for estimated nucleated cell counts. Assay: immunoSEQ multiplex PCR; the TCRdb copy retains only in-frame clones and omits some. That table supplies the V and J calls and clone size; D and trimming were determined from the DNA. The sample holds under 300,000 clones, around 87% seen once. This sample is part of a study of blood T cell repertoires in COVID-19. Turning to the study itself: The United States, Italy and Spain provided the acute and convalescent COVID-19 samples.

Seattle's enrolled individuals joined amid active infection and were then monitored longitudinally. This rearrangement joins TRBV19 to TRBJ1-1; tentative D call: TRBD1 (6 bases). This receptor was identified in a woman aged 55-70 years with COVID-19, enrolled during active disease. Sequencing was done on a sample of peripheral blood. The CDR3 is CASMVGQMNTEAFF. CDR3 DNA sequence: TGTGCCAGTATGGTTGGACAGATGAACACTGAAGCTTTCTTT.